The 8 T cell receptor beta chains below come from one sample, sequenced in a study of T cell responses to AZD1222 COVID-19 vaccine. The data were produced by immunoSEQ multiplex PCR, yet TCRdb's version contains in-frame clones alone and is incomplete. Of some 170,000 clones listed, about 89% are singletons. This specimen consisted of peripheral blood, obtained 28 days after the second AZD1222 dose. Receptor source: an adult who received the AZD1222 COVID-19 vaccine.

The J gene is TRBJ1-5, the V gene TRBV2, with D hard to call. Per germline, CDR1 SNHLY and CDR2 FYNNEI. The V end was cut by 7 bases, the J end by 6 bases, with 7 bases between. The CDR3 has 11 amino acids. The CDR3 loop is CASTTFQPQHF. CDR3 bases: TGTGCCAGCACAACGTTTCAGCCCCAGCATTTT.

CDR3 nucleotide sequence: TGTGCCAGCAGTTCCCGGCAAAGTGATGGCTACACCTTC. Its translation: CASSSRQSDGYTF. The chain combines TRBV6-5 with TRBJ1-2; no clear D gene. The CDR3 is 13 amino acids. The germline V and J ends were trimmed by 4 bases and 6 bases, with 12 bases remaining between them. Germline assignment: CDR1 MNHEY and CDR2 SVGAGI.

The chain couples TRBV11-3 to TRBJ2-3; tentatively, D is TRBD1 or TRBD2 (5 bases each). The CDR3 runs to 13 residues. Looked up from germline, CDR1 is SGHNT and CDR2 is YENEEA. Trimming left V 1 base short and J 9 bases short, with 11 bases between. The CDR3 nucleotides read TGTGCCAGCAGCTTAGGGGGACGGAGGACGCAGTATTTT. This encodes CASSLGGRRTQYF.

The V and J genes are TRBV6-5 and TRBJ1-2, with 7 bases identical to TRBD1. V was pared by 0 bases and J by 7 bases, with 11 bases of the junction left unmatched. This CDR3 has 16 residues. Germline assignment: CDR1 MNHEY and CDR2 SVGAGI. This chain's CDR3 is CASSYSFSTGISGYTF. Written as DNA, the CDR3 is TGTGCCAGCAGTTACTCCTTTTCGACAGGGATAAGTGGCTACACCTTC.

The chain employs TRBV15 and TRBJ1-2; D is uncertain. Deletions cut 4 bases from V and 7 bases from J, with 13 bases between. This CDR3 has 13 residues. CDR1 and CDR2 (germline): LNHNV, YYDKDF (reference sequence). The CDR3 here is CATSKSWEFGYTF. CDR3 sequence (DNA): TGTGCCACCAGCAAGAGTTGGGAGTTTGGCTACACCTTC.

The chain joins TRBV7-9 to TRBJ1-2; 7 positions match TRBD1. After removal of 5 bases from V and 4 bases from J, the junction contained 7 bases not matched to a gene. Germline CDR1 is SEHNR and CDR2 is FQNEAQ (reference sequence). The CDR3 runs to 14 residues. The CDR3 nucleotides are TGTGCCAGCAGCGTCGGACAGGCTTCCTATGGCTACACCTTC. Protein: CASSVGQASYGYTF.

The gene calls are TRBV27 and TRBJ1-4, with 7 bases that match TRBD1. In germline, CDR1 is MNHEY, CDR2 SMNVEV (reference sequence). The CDR3 totals 14 residues. Trimming cost V 6 bases and J 3 bases; bases outside gene matches: 4. The CDR3 is CASRLTGPNEKLFF. The CDR3 bases are TGTGCCAGCAGGCTGACAGGGCCTAATGAAAAACTGTTTTTT. The full variable domain, rest sourced from reference TRBV27 and TRBJ1-4, is EAQVTQNPRYLITVTGKKLTVTCSQNMNHEYMSWYRQDPGLGLRQIYYSMNVEVTDKGDVPEGYKVSRKEKRNFPLILESPSPNQTSLYFCASRLTGPNEKLFFGSGTQLSVL.

The chain employs TRBV6-1 and TRBJ2-3; D might be TRBD2 (5 bases). CDR3 length: 13 amino acids. With 2 bases removed from V and 6 bases from J, the gap between germline ends came to 9 bases. From germline, CDR1 is MNHNS and CDR2 SASEGT. The CDR3 sequence: CASSERRADTQYF. The DNA for the CDR3 is TGTGCCAGCAGTGAACGGCGGGCGGATACGCAGTATTTT.